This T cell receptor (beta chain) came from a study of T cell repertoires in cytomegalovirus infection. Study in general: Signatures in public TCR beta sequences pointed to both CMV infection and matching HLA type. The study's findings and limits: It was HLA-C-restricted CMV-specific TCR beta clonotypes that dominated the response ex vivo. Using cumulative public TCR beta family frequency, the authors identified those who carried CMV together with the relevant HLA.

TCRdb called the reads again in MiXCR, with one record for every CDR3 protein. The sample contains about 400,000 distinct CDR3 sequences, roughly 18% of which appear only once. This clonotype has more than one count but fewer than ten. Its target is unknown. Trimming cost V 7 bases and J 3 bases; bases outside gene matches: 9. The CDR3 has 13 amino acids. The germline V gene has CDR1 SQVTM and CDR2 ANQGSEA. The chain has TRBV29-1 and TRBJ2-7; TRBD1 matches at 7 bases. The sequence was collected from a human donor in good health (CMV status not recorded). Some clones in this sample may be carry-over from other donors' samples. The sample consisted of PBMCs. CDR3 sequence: CSAGPGGNYEQYF. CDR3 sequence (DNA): TGCAGCGCTGGGCCAGGGGGAAACTACGAGCAGTACTTC.